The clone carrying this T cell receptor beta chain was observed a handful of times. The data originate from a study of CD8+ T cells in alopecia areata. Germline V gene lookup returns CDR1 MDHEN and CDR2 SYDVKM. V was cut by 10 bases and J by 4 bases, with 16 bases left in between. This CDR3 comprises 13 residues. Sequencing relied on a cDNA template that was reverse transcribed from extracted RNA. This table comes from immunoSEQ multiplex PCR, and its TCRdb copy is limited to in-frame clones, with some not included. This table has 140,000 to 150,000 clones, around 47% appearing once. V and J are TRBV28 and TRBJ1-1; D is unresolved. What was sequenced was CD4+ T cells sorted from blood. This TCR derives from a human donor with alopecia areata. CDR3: CATTKEWGTEAFF. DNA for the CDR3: TGTGCCACTACTAAGGAATGGGGCACTGAAGCTTTCTTT.